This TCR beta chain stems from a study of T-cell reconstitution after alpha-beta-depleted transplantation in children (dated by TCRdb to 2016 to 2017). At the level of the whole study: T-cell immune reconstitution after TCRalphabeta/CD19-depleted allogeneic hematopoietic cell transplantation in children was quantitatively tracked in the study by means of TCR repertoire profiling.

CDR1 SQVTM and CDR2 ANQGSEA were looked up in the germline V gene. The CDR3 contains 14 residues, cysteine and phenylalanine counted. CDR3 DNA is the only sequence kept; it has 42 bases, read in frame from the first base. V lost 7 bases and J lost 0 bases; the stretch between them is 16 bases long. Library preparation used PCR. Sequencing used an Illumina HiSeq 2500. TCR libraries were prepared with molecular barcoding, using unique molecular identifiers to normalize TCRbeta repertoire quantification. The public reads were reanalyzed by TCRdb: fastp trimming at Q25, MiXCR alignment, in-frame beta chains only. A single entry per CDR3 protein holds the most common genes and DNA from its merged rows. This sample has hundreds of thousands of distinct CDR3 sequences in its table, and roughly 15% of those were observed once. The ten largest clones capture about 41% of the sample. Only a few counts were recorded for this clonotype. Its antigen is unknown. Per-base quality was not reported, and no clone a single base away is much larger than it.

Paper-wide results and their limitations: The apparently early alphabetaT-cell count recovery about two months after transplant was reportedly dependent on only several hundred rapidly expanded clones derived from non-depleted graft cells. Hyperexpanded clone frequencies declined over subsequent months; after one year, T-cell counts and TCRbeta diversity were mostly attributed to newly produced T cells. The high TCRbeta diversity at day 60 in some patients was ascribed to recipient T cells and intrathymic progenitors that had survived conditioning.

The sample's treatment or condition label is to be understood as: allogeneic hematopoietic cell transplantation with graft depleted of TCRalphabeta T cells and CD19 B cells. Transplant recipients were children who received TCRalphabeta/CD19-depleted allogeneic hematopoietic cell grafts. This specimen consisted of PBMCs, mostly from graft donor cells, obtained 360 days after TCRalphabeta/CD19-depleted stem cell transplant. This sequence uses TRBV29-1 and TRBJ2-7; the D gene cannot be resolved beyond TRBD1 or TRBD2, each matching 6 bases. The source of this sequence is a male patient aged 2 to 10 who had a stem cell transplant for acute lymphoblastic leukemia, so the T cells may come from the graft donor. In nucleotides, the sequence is TGCAGCGCCCTGGGCGGGGACACCTCCTACGAGCAGTACTTC. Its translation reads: CSALGGDTSYEQYF.